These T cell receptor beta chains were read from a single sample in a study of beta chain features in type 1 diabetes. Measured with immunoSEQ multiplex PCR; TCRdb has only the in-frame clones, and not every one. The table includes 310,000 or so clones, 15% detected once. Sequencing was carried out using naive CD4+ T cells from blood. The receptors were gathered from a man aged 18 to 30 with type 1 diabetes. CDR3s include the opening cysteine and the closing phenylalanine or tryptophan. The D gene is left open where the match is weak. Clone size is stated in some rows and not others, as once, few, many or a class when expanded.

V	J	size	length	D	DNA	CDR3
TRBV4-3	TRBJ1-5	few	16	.	TGCGCCAGCAGCCAAGATATAGGTCAGGGGAATCAGCCCCAGCATTTT	CASSQDIGQGNQPQHF
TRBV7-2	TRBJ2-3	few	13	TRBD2	TGTGCCAGCACCGGGGACTACCGCTTTACGCAGTATTTT	CASTGDYRFTQYF
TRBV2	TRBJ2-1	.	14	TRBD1	TGTGCCAGCAGGGGGGACAGCAACTACAATGAGCAGTTCTTC	CASRGDSNYNEQFF
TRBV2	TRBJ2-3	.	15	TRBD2	TGTGCCAGCAGGCAAACTAGCGGTGGCACAGATACGCAGTATTTT	CASRQTSGGTDTQYF
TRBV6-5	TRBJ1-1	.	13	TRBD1	TGTGCCAGCTCCGACAGGGCGAACACTGAAGCTTTCTTT	CASSDRANTEAFF
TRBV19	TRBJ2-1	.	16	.	TGTGCCAGTAGTACCATGATCTCAACAACCTACAATGAGCAGTTCTTC	CASSTMISTTYNEQFF
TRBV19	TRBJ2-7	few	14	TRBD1	TGTGCCAGTAGTAACAGGGGAACCGCCTACGAGCAGTACTTC	CASSNRGTAYEQYF
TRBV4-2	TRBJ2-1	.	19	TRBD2	TGTGCCAGCAGCCCCGGGCAAACTAGCGGGTTTGGTTCCTACAATGAGCAGTTCTTC	CASSPGQTSGFGSYNEQFF
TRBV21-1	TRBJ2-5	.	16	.	TGTGCCAGCAGCAAAGCAGGGAGACTAGCGGAAGAGACCCAGTACTTC	CASSKAGRLAEETQYF
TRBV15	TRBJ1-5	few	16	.	TGTGCCACCAGCAGAGATCTTAGTCAAGGCAATCAGCCCCAGCATTTT	CATSRDLSQGNQPQHF
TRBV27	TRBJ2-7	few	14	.	TGTGCCAGCAAAACAAAGACAGGCATTGGGGAGCAGTACTTC	CASKTKTGIGEQYF
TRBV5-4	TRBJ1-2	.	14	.	TGTGCCAGCAGCCGGTCATCCGAGAGGTCTGGCTACACCTTC	CASSRSSERSGYTF
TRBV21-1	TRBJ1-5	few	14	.	TGTGCCAGCAGCAAGGGACAGGGGCATCAGCCCCAGCATTTT	CASSKGQGHQPQHF
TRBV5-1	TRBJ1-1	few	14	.	TGCGCCAGCAGCTTGGGTTTCGGGGACACTGAAGCTTTCTTT	CASSLGFGDTEAFF
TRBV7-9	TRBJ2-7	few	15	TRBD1	TGTGCCAGCAGCTTACAGGGACAGGGTACTTACGAGCAGTACTTC	CASSLQGQGTYEQYF
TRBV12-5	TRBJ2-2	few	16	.	TGTGCTAGTGGTTTGTTCCCCCGAGCGAACACCGGGGAGCTGTTTTTT	CASGLFPRANTGELFF
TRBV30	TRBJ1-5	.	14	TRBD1	TGTGCACTGGAGAGGGGGCATAGCAATCAGCCCCAGCATTTT	CALERGHSNQPQHF
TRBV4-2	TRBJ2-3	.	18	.	TGTGCCAGCAGCCAAGGAAATCAGGTGGGCCACGGTACAGATACGCAGTATTTT	CASSQGNQVGHGTDTQYF
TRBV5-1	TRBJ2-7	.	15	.	TGCGCCAGCAGCTTGTTCGCACAGTATTCCTACGAGCAGTACTTC	CASSLFAQYSYEQYF
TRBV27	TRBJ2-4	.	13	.	TGTGCCAGCAGTTTATGGGCAGGAGGTTATCAGTACTTC	CASSLWAGGYQYF
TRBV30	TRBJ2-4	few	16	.	TGTGCCTGGAGTGTACAAACGGGAGTGGCCAAAAACATTCAGTACTTC	CAWSVQTGVAKNIQYF
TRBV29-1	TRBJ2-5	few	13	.	TGCAGCGTGGCCCCCAGGGCCCAAGAGACCCAGTACTTC	CSVAPRAQETQYF
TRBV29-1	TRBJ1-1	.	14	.	TGCAGCGCGCCGGTGGGGGGGAGGAACACTGAAGCTTTCTTT	CSAPVGGRNTEAFF
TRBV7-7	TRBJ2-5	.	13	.	TGTGCCAGCAGCTCTCAGGCTCGTGAGACCCAGTACTTC	CASSSQARETQYF
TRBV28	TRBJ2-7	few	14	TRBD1	TGTGCCAGCAGTGCCACGGAGCAGGCAGGGGGCGATCACTTC	CASSATEQAGGDHF
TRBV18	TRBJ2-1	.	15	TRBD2	TGTGCCAGCTCACCACCGAGTAGCGGGGTTAATGAGCAGTTCTTC	CASSPPSSGVNEQFF
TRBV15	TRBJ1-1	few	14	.	TGTGCCACATCCCTCGACGGGAGAGGGACTGAAGCTTTCTTT	CATSLDGRGTEAFF
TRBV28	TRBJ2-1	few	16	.	TGTGCCAGCAGTCAAAAACAGGGAAGTGGGTACAATGAGCAGTTCTTC	CASSQKQGSGYNEQFF
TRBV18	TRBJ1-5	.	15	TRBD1	TGTGCCAGCTCACCAAAGACAGGGTTTAATCAGCCCCAGCATTTT	CASSPKTGFNQPQHF
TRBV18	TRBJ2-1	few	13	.	TGTGCCAGCTCAGGCCCCTCTTCCAATGAGCAGTTCTTC	CASSGPSSNEQFF
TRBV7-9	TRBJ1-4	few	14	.	TGTGCCAGCAGCTATGACAGGATTAAGGAAAAACTGTTTTTT	CASSYDRIKEKLFF
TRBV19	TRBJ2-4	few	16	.	TGTGCCAGTAGTATCGCCAGGGGTCAGGCCAAAAACATTCAGTACTTC	CASSIARGQAKNIQYF
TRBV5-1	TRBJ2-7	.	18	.	TGCGCCAGCAGCTTGTACCTTGCCTCCGGGACAAAGTCCTACGAGCAGTACTTC	CASSLYLASGTKSYEQYF
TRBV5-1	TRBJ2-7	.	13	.	TGCGCCAGCAGCCCCCGGGACATCTACGAGCAGTACTTC	CASSPRDIYEQYF
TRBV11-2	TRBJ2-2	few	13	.	TGTGCCAGCAGGACAGACTGGACCGGGGAGCTGTTTTTT	CASRTDWTGELFF
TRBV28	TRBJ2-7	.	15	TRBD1	TGTGCCAGCAGGACAACCGGGACAGGGGGCTACGAGCAGTACTTC	CASRTTGTGGYEQYF
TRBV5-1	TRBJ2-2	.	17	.	TGCGCCAGCAGTCCCGCCCCCGGGACAAGCACCGTCGGGGAGCTGTTTTTT	CASSPAPGTSTVGELFF
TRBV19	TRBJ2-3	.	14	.	TGTGCCAGTAGTCCCCGGGGTCCTACAGATACGCAGTATTTT	CASSPRGPTDTQYF
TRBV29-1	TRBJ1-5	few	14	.	TGCAGCGCAAATTTTGGTGCGGGCAATCAGCCCCAGCATTTT	CSANFGAGNQPQHF
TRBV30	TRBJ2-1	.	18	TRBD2	TGTGCCTGGAGATTCGGCTTCTGGACTAGCGGGGGGGCCAATGAGCAGTTCTTC	CAWRFGFWTSGGANEQFF
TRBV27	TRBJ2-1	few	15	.	TGTGCCAGCAGTTCCCGACTAGTCGGGTACAATGAGCAGTTCTTC	CASSSRLVGYNEQFF
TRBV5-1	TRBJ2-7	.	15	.	TGCGCCAGCAGCGCTACAGGGGACTTAACGAACGAGCAGTACTTC	CASSATGDLTNEQYF